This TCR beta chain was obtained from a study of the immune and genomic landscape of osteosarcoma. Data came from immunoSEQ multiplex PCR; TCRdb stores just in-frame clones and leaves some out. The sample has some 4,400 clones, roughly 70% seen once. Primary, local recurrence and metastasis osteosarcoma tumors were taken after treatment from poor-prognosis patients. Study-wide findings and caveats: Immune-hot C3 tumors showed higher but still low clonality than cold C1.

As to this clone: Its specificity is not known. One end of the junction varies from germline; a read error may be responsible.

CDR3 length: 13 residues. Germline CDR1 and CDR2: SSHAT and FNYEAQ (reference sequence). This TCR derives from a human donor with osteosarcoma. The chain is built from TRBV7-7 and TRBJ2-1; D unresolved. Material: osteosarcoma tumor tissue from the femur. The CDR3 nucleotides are TGTGCCAGCAGCTTAGCATCCTCCAATGAGCAGTTCTTC. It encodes CASSLASSNEQFF.